This entry is about one T cell receptor (beta chain). Antigen specificity is unknown. Germline-derived CDR1 and CDR2 are LNHNV and YYDKDF (reference sequence). Losses at the gene ends were 1 base for V and 6 bases for J; bases not matched to a gene: 11. This CDR3 contains 19 residues. The source of the sample is a study of cytomegalovirus exposure and HLA in healthy donors. In the study overall: From about 180 million T cells, an earlier analysis saw around 120 million unique TCR beta sequences.

Study-wide results and caveats: A later analysis found that most CMV-associated TCR beta chains appeared HLA-restricted. What was likely a sequencing artifact was a cluster of highly shared sequence variants.

In the PCR, 60 Vbeta and 13 Jbeta primers were used. Libraries were prepared by immunoSEQ multiplex PCR; TCRdb keeps only in-frame clonotypes and omits some of them. The profile covers some 170,000 clones, with about four fifths appearing a single time and about 4% taken by the ten largest. This sequence was found in a man aged 45-60 years in good health and CMV-seropositive. This chain joins TRBV15 and TRBJ1-6, with TRBD1 identical over 11 bases. The sequenced sample was PBMCs. In nucleotides, the CDR3 is TGTGCCACCAGCAGAGTTCGCGGACAGGGGGCGATGTTTAATTCACCCCTCCACTTT. It translates to CATSRVRGQGAMFNSPLHF.